This T cell receptor (beta chain) was sequenced during a study of cytomegalovirus exposure and HLA in healthy donors. Primers: 60 Vbeta forward and 13 Jbeta reverse. The data were produced by immunoSEQ multiplex PCR, yet TCRdb's version contains in-frame clones alone and is incomplete. Among tens of thousands of clones listed, around 40% were seen once. The junction had 16 bases not matched to a gene; V was cut back by 4 bases and J by 4 bases. The CDR3 length is 18 residues. Germline CDR1 reads SGHNT; CDR2 reads YYREEE (reference sequence). The receptor was derived from a woman in her 50s in good health and CMV-seronegative. The J gene is TRBJ2-5, the V gene TRBV5-4, with 10 bases fitting TRBD2. Specimen: PBMCs. The DNA for the CDR3 is TGTGCCAGCAGCCCGAGGGGGCCGAGCGGGGGGGCCGTAGAGACCCAGTACTTC. Translation gives CASSPRGPSGGAVETQYF.